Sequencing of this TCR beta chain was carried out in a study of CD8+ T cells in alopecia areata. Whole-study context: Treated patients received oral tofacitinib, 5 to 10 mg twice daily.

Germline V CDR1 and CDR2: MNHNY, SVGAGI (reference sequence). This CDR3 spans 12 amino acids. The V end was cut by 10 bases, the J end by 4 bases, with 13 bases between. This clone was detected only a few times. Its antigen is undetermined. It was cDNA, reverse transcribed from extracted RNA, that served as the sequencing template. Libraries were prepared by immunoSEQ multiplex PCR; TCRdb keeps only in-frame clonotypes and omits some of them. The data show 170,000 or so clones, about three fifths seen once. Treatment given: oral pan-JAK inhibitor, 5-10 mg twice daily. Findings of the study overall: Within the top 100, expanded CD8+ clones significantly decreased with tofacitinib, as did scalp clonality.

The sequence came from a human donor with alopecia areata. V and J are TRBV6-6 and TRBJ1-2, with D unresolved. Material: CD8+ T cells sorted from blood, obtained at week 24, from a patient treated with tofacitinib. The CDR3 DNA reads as TGTGCCACCGGTGGCCGCAGCTATGGCTACACCTTC. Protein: CATGGRSYGYTF.